Following are 32 T cell receptor beta chains from one sample sequenced in a study of T cells after posttransplantation cyclophosphamide. The protocol was immunoSEQ multiplex PCR, while the TCRdb copy is restricted to in-frame clones and leaves out a portion. Recorded here are about 38,000 clones, none singletons. The sequenced sample was PBMCs. The origin of the receptors is a man aged 30 to 39 in good health and a related stem cell transplant donor.

There are a few counts of this clone. CDR3 loop: CASSYPTSYTF. The CDR3 DNA sequence: TGTGCCAGCAGTTACCCGACAAGCTACACCTTC. The chain has TRBV6-5 and TRBJ1-2, with D unresolved. The CDR3 has 11 amino acids. Looked up from germline, CDR1 is MNHEY and CDR2 is SVGAGI. Deletions cut 2 bases from V and 9 bases from J, with 7 bases between.

This clone was detected ten times or more. V gene TRBV5-6 combines with J gene TRBJ2-7, with 7 bases lining up with TRBD2. This CDR3 has 16 residues. J gave up 2 bases and V 0 bases, and 8 bases lay outside the gene matches. Per germline, CDR1 SGHDT and CDR2 YYEEEE. The CDR3: CASSLGGAGVAYEQYF. The CDR3 bases are TGTGCCAGCAGCTTGGGAGGGGCGGGGGTCGCCTACGAGCAGTACTTC.

This clone showed up many times. The CDR3 bases are TGTGCCACCAGTACTAGCGGGGGCGCCTACAATGAGCAGTTCTTC. This translates into CATSTSGGAYNEQFF. The chain combines TRBV24-1 with TRBJ2-1; TRBD2 aligns across 11 bases. This CDR3 has 15 amino acids. Trimming cost V 6 bases and J 2 bases; bases outside gene matches: 2. Germline V gene sequence: CDR1 KGHDR, CDR2 SFDVKD.

This clone was observed many times. The gene calls are TRBV27 and TRBJ2-3; 7 bases are a match to TRBD2. The CDR3 totals 13 residues. The germline V gene encodes CDR1 MNHEY and CDR2 SMNVEV (reference sequence). Trimming removed 3 bases from V and 5 bases from J; junction bases left unmatched: 2. In DNA, the CDR3 is TGTGCCAGCAGTTTCCCTAGCGGAGATACGCAGTATTTT. Protein product: CASSFPSGDTQYF.

This clone was observed at least ten times. This chain uses TRBV7-2 with TRBJ1-4, with D perhaps TRBD1 (5 bases). The CDR3 is 17 residues long. Between the trimmed V and J ends, which lost 2 bases and 4 bases, there was a span of 17 bases. From germline, CDR1 is SGHTA and CDR2 FQGNSA. CDR3 loop: CASSLTPFDRNNEKLFF. For the CDR3, the DNA is TGTGCCAGCAGCTTAACTCCTTTCGACAGAAATAATGAAAAACTGTTTTTT. Using reference TRBV7-2 and TRBJ1-4 for the parts outside the CDR3, the full variable domain is GAGVSQSPSNKVTEKGKDVELRCDPISGHTALYWYRQSLGQGLEFLIYFQGNSAPDKSGLPSDRFSAERTGGSVSTLTIQRTQQEDSAVYLCASSLTPFDRNNEKLFFGSGTQLSVL.

The table lists this clone with many counts. As DNA, the CDR3 is TGTGCCATCATTTTGACAGGGACTAGGACTGAAGCTTTCTTT. This codes for CAIILTGTRTEAFF. The chain is built from TRBV10-3 and TRBJ1-1; 7 bases map to TRBD1. This CDR3 has 14 amino acids. CDR1 and CDR2 (germline): ENHRY, SYGVKD. V lost 7 bases, J lost 5 bases, and 10 bases stayed unmatched.

This clone occurred many times. The chain is built from TRBV7-9 and TRBJ1-1; the D is unclear. Germline V CDR1 and CDR2: SEHNR, FQNEAQ (reference sequence). V dropped 2 bases and J dropped 4 bases, with 14 bases sitting between them. This CDR3 is 15 amino acids long. CDR3 nucleotides: TGTGCCAGCAGCTTATCGGACTTTACATCCACTGAAGCTTTCTTT. The encoded protein is CASSLSDFTSTEAFF.

A few counts support this clone. The V and J genes are TRBV12-3 or TRBV12-4 and TRBJ1-5; the D is unclear. V was trimmed by 3 bases and J by 3 bases, leaving 9 bases between them. CDR3 length: 14 amino acids. The CDR3 sequence is CASSFMSFNQPQHF. In DNA, the CDR3 is TGTGCCAGCAGTTTTATGTCTTTCAATCAGCCCCAGCATTTT.

This clone was observed at least ten times. This chain connects TRBV12-3 or TRBV12-4 to TRBJ2-7; 7 bases align to TRBD2. The ends lost 0 bases at V and 7 bases at J; junction bases unmatched: 3. This CDR3 has 13 amino acids. CDR3 protein: CASSLAGGSEQYF. The CDR3 DNA follows: TGTGCCAGCAGTTTAGCCGGGGGGAGTGAGCAGTACTTC.

This clone has a count of ten or more. This chain uses TRBV6-1 with TRBJ2-2; 11 bases line up with TRBD2. V lost 8 bases to trimming and J lost 7 bases; unmatched junction nucleotides: 6. The CDR3 has 14 amino acids. Germline V gene sequence: CDR1 MNHNS, CDR2 SASEGT. The CDR3 coding sequence is TGTGCCAGCGGGATTAGCGGGGGGGTCGGGGAGCTGTTTTTT. It translates to CASGISGGVGELFF.

This clone was counted at least ten times. V gene TRBV6-5 combines with J gene TRBJ1-1; D may be TRBD1 (6 bases). Germline assignment: CDR1 MNHEY and CDR2 SVGAGI. V was shortened by 9 bases and J by 2 bases, with 13 bases between the two germline ends. The CDR3 extends over 13 amino acids. The CDR3 loop is CASARTENTEAFF. The CDR3 nucleotides are TGTGCCAGTGCGCGGACAGAAAACACTGAAGCTTTCTTT.

The sample holds many counts of this clone. The rearrangement joins TRBV6-6 to TRBJ2-5; D may be TRBD2 (5 bases). Germline V gives CDR1 MNHNY, CDR2 SVGAGI (reference sequence). The ends were cut back, 2 bases at V and 3 bases at J, with 13 bases in the middle. The CDR3 is 15 residues long. Written as DNA, the CDR3 is TGTGCCAGCAGTTACGGGCCCGGGCGGGAAGAGACCCAGTACTTC. Translation: CASSYGPGREETQYF.

This clone has more than one count but fewer than ten. The junction differs from germline at one of its ends, possibly a read error. This chain's CDR3 is CASSQDGRAGGYAF. For the CDR3, the DNA is TGTGCCAGCAGCCAAGATGGTAGAGCCGGCGGCTACGCCTTC. This chain links TRBV4-2 with TRBJ1-2; D is undetermined. This CDR3 is 14 amino acids long. CDR1 is LGHNA and CDR2 is YNFKEQ in the germline V gene.

This clone was seen many times. V gene TRBV5-1 combines with J gene TRBJ2-2, with D perhaps matching TRBD1 (5 bases). V was cut by 3 bases and J by 3 bases, with 6 bases left in between. CDR3 length equals 13 residues. CDR1 and CDR2 from the germline V gene are SGHRS and YFSETQ. This chain's CDR3 is CASSSRDTGELFF. DNA of the CDR3: TGCGCCAGCAGCTCCAGGGACACCGGGGAGCTGTTTTTT. The full variable domain, with the rest looked up from reference TRBV5-1 and TRBJ2-2, is KAGVTQTPRYLIKTRGQQVTLSCSPISGHRSVSWYQQTPGQGLQFLFEYFSETQRNKGNFPGRFSGRQFSNSRSEMNVSTLELGDSALYLCASSSRDTGELFFGEGSRLTVL.

This clone was seen many times. The CDR3 loop is CSVQQAFAEAFF. DNA of the CDR3: TGCAGCGTTCAACAGGCTTTCGCTGAAGCTTTCTTT. The rearrangement uses TRBV29-1 and TRBJ1-1; the D gene is possibly TRBD1 (5 bases). Deletions cut 5 bases from V and 6 bases from J, with 13 bases between. Germline lookup yields CDR1 SQVTM and CDR2 ANQGSEA. CDR3 length: 12 amino acids.

This clone was seen at least ten times. The V gene is TRBV10-3, the J gene TRBJ2-7; 9 bases are shared with TRBD1. Trimming took 2 bases from V and 3 from J; bases not matched to a gene: 5. The CDR3 totals 15 residues. Germline values: CDR1 ENHRY, CDR2 SYGVKD. The CDR3 here is CAISEVGQGNYEQYF. DNA for the CDR3: TGTGCCATCAGTGAGGTAGGACAGGGGAACTACGAGCAGTACTTC.

This clone has ten or more counts. This sequence joins TRBV12-3 or TRBV12-4 and TRBJ1-5; 8 bases are a match to TRBD1. The V gene end was trimmed by 3 bases and the J gene end by 7 bases; junction bases not matched to a gene: 17. The CDR3 covers 18 residues. Here the CDR3 reads CASSFFGQGGSGGQPQHF. The CDR3 DNA follows: TGTGCCAGCAGTTTTTTCGGACAGGGAGGTTCAGGAGGACAGCCCCAGCATTTT.

The chain links TRBV29-1 to TRBJ2-7, with D perhaps TRBD1 (6 bases). Deletions cut 6 bases from V and 2 bases from J, with 17 bases between. CDR1 is SQVTM and CDR2 is ANQGSEA in the germline V gene. The CDR3 is 14 residues long. As DNA, the CDR3 is TGCAGCGTCCCCCTTAACAGGGAACCCTACGAGCAGTACTTC. As protein: CSVPLNREPYEQYF.

This clone was picked up many times. The rearrangement links TRBV11-3 to TRBJ2-1, with 7 bases lining up with TRBD1. The CDR3 extends over 15 amino acids. CDR1 is SGHNT and CDR2 is YENEEA in the germline V gene. The junction had 5 bases not matched to a gene; V was cut back by 1 base and J by 5 bases. The CDR3, as DNA: TGTGCCAGCAGCTTAGGGGGACAGCAAAACAATGAGCAGTTCTTC. Protein: CASSLGGQQNNEQFF.

This clone came up many times. The gene calls are TRBV10-1 and TRBJ2-1, with TRBD1 identical over 11 bases. J gave up 0 bases and V 8 bases, and 6 bases lay outside the gene matches. In germline, CDR1 is WNHNN, CDR2 SYGVQD (reference sequence). The CDR3 has 16 residues. As DNA, the CDR3 is TGCGCCAGCGCGGACAGGGGGCCCTCCTCCTACAATGAGCAGTTCTTC. This codes for CASADRGPSSYNEQFF.

This clone occurred many times. The chain uses TRBV18 and TRBJ2-1; 8 nucleotides agree with TRBD2. With 7 bases clipped from V and 5 bases from J, the junction kept 13 bases outside the gene matches. CDR1 and CDR2 (germline): KGHSH, LQKENI. The CDR3 is 16 amino acids. The chain's CDR3 is CASLAGRIPPDNEQFF. The CDR3 nucleotides read TGTGCCAGCTTAGCGGGGAGGATTCCTCCAGACAATGAGCAGTTCTTC. The variable domain in full, with the rest retrieved from reference TRBV18 and TRBJ2-1, is NAGVMQNPRHLVRRRGQEARLRCSPMKGHSHVYWYRQLPEEGLKFMVYLQKENIIDESGMPKERFSAEFPKEGPSILRIQQVVRGDSAAYFCASLAGRIPPDNEQFFGPGTRLTVL.

This clone was counted many times. Written as DNA, the CDR3 is TGTGCCAGCAGTTATTCCTCCCGGGACATGGGAAACACCATATATTTT. It encodes CASSYSSRDMGNTIYF. This chain joins TRBV6-5 and TRBJ1-3, with D tentatively TRBD1 (6 bases). Between the trimmed V and J ends, which lost 3 bases and 4 bases, there was a span of 16 bases. The V gene's germline CDR1 is MNHEY and CDR2 SVGAGI. This CDR3 comprises 16 residues.

This clone was picked up many times. Here the CDR3 reads CASSLGTSGGAYNEQFF. The CDR3 DNA reads as TGTGCCAGCAGCTTAGGGACTAGCGGGGGGGCCTACAATGAGCAGTTCTTC. This chain joins TRBV11-3 and TRBJ2-1, with 15 bases matching TRBD2. From germline, CDR1 is SGHNT and CDR2 YENEEA. J gave up 2 bases and V 1 base, and 0 bases lay outside the gene matches. The CDR3 spans 17 residues.

There are many counts of this clone. The chain combines TRBV6-6 with TRBJ2-3; the D is unclear. The CDR3 is made up of 14 amino acids. CDR1 is MNHNY, CDR2 SVGAGI, per germline (reference sequence). V was shortened by 6 bases and J by 0 bases, with 10 bases between the two germline ends. For the CDR3, the DNA is TGTGCCAGCAGCCCCGCCGGGAGCACAGATACGCAGTATTTT. Translation gives CASSPAGSTDTQYF.

This clone turned up a few times. V is TRBV9 and J is TRBJ2-2, with TRBD2 as a possible D gene (5 bases). Trimming shortened V by 0 bases and J by 5 bases, and 17 bases separated the two germline ends. Germline CDR1 SGDLS, CDR2 YYNGEE. CDR3 length equals 17 residues. The CDR3 reads CASSVVLAQWPTGELFF. DNA of the CDR3: TGTGCCAGCAGCGTAGTATTAGCGCAGTGGCCAACCGGGGAGCTGTTTTTT.

This clone was seen repeatedly, ten times or more. The rearrangement joins TRBV2 to TRBJ1-6; D remains unclear. This CDR3 has 16 amino acids. Trimming took off 3 bases at V and 4 bases at J, with 13 bases between the two ends. Germline-derived CDR1 and CDR2 are SNHLY and FYNNEI. CDR3 sequence (DNA): TGTGCCAGCAGTGACACAAGCGCCACATATAATTCACCCCTCCACTTT. Translating gives CASSDTSATYNSPLHF.

This clone was seen repeatedly, ten times or more. The rearrangement links TRBV6-2 or TRBV6-3 to TRBJ2-7; 10 nucleotides line up with TRBD2. CDR1 and CDR2 (germline): MNHEY, SVGEGT. This CDR3 is 15 amino acids long. The V gene end was trimmed by 4 bases and the J gene end by 5 bases; junction bases not matched to a gene: 8. In DNA form, the CDR3 reads TGTGCCAGCAGTTCCGGGACTAGCGATTTAAACGAGCAGTACTTC. This sequence encodes CASSSGTSDLNEQYF.

This clone was found a few times. The CDR3 spells CASSFQQIQETQYF. In DNA form, the CDR3 reads TGTGCCAGCAGCTTCCAACAAATCCAAGAGACCCAGTACTTC. The chain couples TRBV7-6 to TRBJ2-5; D gene uncertain. Trimming removed 3 bases from V and 1 base from J, with 9 bases in between. Per germline, CDR1 SGHVS and CDR2 FNYEAQ. The CDR3 loop spans 14 amino acids.

This clone was seen ten or more times. V gene TRBV6-2 or TRBV6-3 combines with J gene TRBJ1-4; 10 bases fit TRBD1. Germline V CDR1 and CDR2: MNHEY, SVGEGT. The CDR3 contains 14 residues. Germline trimming cut 5 bases from V and 8 bases from J; bases unmatched to any gene: 5. CDR3 region: CASSTGTGVEKLFF. CDR3 coding DNA: TGTGCCAGCAGTACCGGGACAGGGGTCGAAAAACTGTTTTTT.

Only a few counts were recorded for this clone. The genes are TRBV9 and TRBJ2-5; TRBD2 matches 11 bases. Per the germline V gene, CDR1 is SGDLS and CDR2 is YYNGEE. The CDR3 is 16 amino acids. J was trimmed by 3 bases and V by 1 base; bases with no gene match: 5. CDR3 sequence (DNA): TGTGCCAGCAGCGTAAGGGCTAGCGGGGGGAAAGAGACCCAGTACTTC. This codes for CASSVRASGGKETQYF.

The table lists this clone with many counts. The rearrangement links TRBV5-4 to TRBJ2-1; 13 bases match TRBD2. J gave up 0 bases and V 4 bases, and 7 bases lay outside the gene matches. The CDR3 has 18 amino acids. Germline CDR1 and CDR2: SGHNT and YYREEE (reference sequence). CDR3 residues: CASSSGTSGTSSYNEQFF. CDR3 DNA: TGTGCCAGCAGCAGTGGGACTAGCGGGACCAGCTCCTACAATGAGCAGTTCTTC.

V usage is TRBV24-1 and J usage is TRBJ2-5; D gene unclear. There are 13 residues in the CDR3. Germline CDR1 KGHDR, CDR2 SFDVKD. V gave up 3 bases and J gave up 2 bases, with 6 bases separating them. The CDR3 DNA sequence: TGTGCCACCAGTGATCCCCGTCAAGAGACCCAGTACTTC. Its translation: CATSDPRQETQYF.